The 7 T cell receptor beta chains presented below share a single source sample, sequenced in a study of T cell responses to AZD1222 COVID-19 vaccine. Repertoires were generated with immunoSEQ multiplex PCR, while TCRdb's copy carries only in-frame clones and drops some. The sample has some 91,000 clones; approximately 90% are singletons. Sequences were derived from peripheral blood, sampled on day 0 of AZD1222 vaccination. Receptors were obtained from an adult in good health.

The rearrangement joins TRBV14 to TRBJ2-1; D call uncertain. CDR3 length: 12 amino acids. Per germline, CDR1 SGHDN and CDR2 FVKESK. The V gene lost 3 bases and the J gene lost 4 bases, with 4 bases spanning the gap. The CDR3 region has the DNA TGTGCCAGCAGCCACGTATACAATGAGCAGTTCTTC. This translates into CASSHVYNEQFF.

J is TRBJ2-2 and V is TRBV6-5; possible D gene TRBD2, 6 bases. This CDR3 has 15 amino acids. Trimming took 6 bases from V and 1 from J, leaving 12 bases between them. The germline CDR1 and CDR2 sequences are MNHEY and SVGAGI. CDR3 sequence: CASRTSKQNTGELFF. CDR3 in DNA: TGTGCCAGCAGAACTAGCAAACAGAACACCGGGGAGCTGTTTTTT.

CDR3 loop: CASRVYSGEQYF. In DNA, the CDR3 is TGTGCCAGCAGAGTTTATAGCGGCGAGCAGTACTTC. The rearrangement uses TRBV6-5 and TRBJ2-7, with D tentatively TRBD2 (6 bases). The germline CDR1 and CDR2 sequences are MNHEY and SVGAGI. The CDR3 loop spans 12 amino acids. The V gene lost 6 bases and the J gene lost 6 bases, with 12 bases spanning the gap.

In this sample, this clone turned up once. The chain uses TRBV3-1 (or the pseudogene TRBV3-2) and TRBJ1-5, with D possibly matching TRBD1 (5 bases). Germline assignment: CDR1 LGHDT and CDR2 YNNKEL (reference sequence). The CDR3 covers 13 residues. The germline V and J ends were trimmed by 7 bases and 4 bases, with 11 bases remaining between them. CDR3 loop: CASTDGGNQPQHF. CDR3 DNA: TGTGCCAGCACGGATGGGGGAAATCAGCCCCAGCATTTT.

CDR3 residues: CASSAPPVGATDTQYF. CDR3 in DNA: TGTGCCAGCAGCGCCCCCCCCGTGGGAGCCACAGATACGCAGTATTTT. The V and J genes are TRBV9 and TRBJ2-3, with D perhaps TRBD2 (5 bases). This CDR3 contains 16 residues. Germline V gene data show CDR1 as SGDLS and CDR2 as YYNGEE. Trimming stripped 3 bases from V and 2 bases from J, with 16 bases between.

This chain joins TRBV11-2 and TRBJ2-3; TRBD2 matches 12 bases. The length of the CDR3 is 16 residues. Germline trimming cut 5 bases from V and 5 bases from J; bases unmatched to any gene: 8. The germline V gene has CDR1 SGHAT and CDR2 FQNNGV. The CDR3 DNA reads TGTGCCAGCAGCGGACGACTAGCGGGAGTAGTAGATACGCAGTATTTT. Translation gives CASSGRLAGVVDTQYF.

Ten or more counts support this clone. This rearrangement joins TRBV7-8 to TRBJ1-4; D remains unclear. The CDR3 loop spans 15 amino acids. From germline, CDR1 is SGHVS and CDR2 FQNEAQ. Trimming took off 5 bases at V and 0 bases at J, with 10 bases between the two ends. The CDR3 bases are TGTGCCAGCAGCCCGGACGGTTCAACTAATGAAAAACTGTTTTTT. It specifies CASSPDGSTNEKLFF.